This T cell receptor beta chain was observed in a study of cytomegalovirus exposure and HLA in healthy donors. Points from the study as a whole: Whilst most TCR sequences proved rare, a subset of public TCRs occurred across many donors.

The germline CDR1 and CDR2 sequences are SNHLY and FYNNEI. Trimming stripped 4 bases from V and 6 bases from J, with 12 bases between. The CDR3 has 14 residues. Produced via immunoSEQ multiplex PCR; TCRdb's table is partial and in-frame only. The repertoire holds 150,000 or so clones, with around nine tenths as singletons. The donors belonged to the roughly 120-subject validation cohort, separate from the roughly 600-subject first cohort. Turning to this clone: The target antigen is unknown.

Material: PBMCs. The gene calls are TRBV2 and TRBJ2-2; D might be TRBD1 (6 bases). The receptor was isolated from a man aged 18 to 30 in good health and CMV-seropositive. CDR3 protein: CASSGAGAAGELFF. CDR3 in DNA: TGTGCCAGCAGTGGGGCAGGGGCCGCCGGGGAGCTGTTTTTT.